This T cell receptor beta chain was found in a study of blood T cell repertoires in COVID-19. Germline trimming cut 2 bases from V and 4 bases from J; bases unmatched to any gene: 12. This CDR3 region has 18 residues. CDR1 GTSNPN and CDR2 SVGIG come from the germline V gene (reference sequence). Data came from immunoSEQ multiplex PCR; TCRdb stores just in-frame clones and leaves some out. This table has 200,000 to 300,000 clones, about 83% appearing once. This receptor was identified in a man in his fifties or sixties with acute or convalescent COVID-19. The chain carries TRBV30 and TRBJ1-6, with TRBD1 matching 9 bases. Sequenced: peripheral blood. The CDR3 is CAWSPPPGQGPYNSPLHF. CDR3 sequence (DNA): TGTGCCTGGAGTCCACCGCCGGGACAGGGTCCATATAATTCACCCCTCCACTTT. Supplemented by reference TRBV30 and TRBJ1-6, the full variable domain reads SQTIHQWPATLVQPVGSPLSLECTVEGTSNPNLYWYRQAAGRGLQLLFYSVGIGQISSEVPQNLSASRPQDRQFILSSKKLLLSDSGFYLCAWSPPPGQGPYNSPLHFGNGTRLTVT.